This T cell receptor (beta chain) was sequenced during a study of Graves' ophthalmopathy and Graves' hyperthyroidism. This clonotype occurred a few times. Antigen specificity is unknown. For repertoire sequencing, the TCR beta CDR3 regions were amplified from RNA transcripts. HTBI-primed first-round RT-PCR preceded second-round multiplex PCR. TCRdb re-called the multiplex PCR reads with MiXCR, one entry per CDR3 protein. Among 200,000 to 250,000 distinct CDR3 sequences listed, 45% were seen once. Study results and limitations: Most clonotypes expanded in thyroid above 0.001 frequency were present in blood too.

The diagnosis was founded upon clinical symptoms, serum thyroxine, TRAb, thyroid ultrasound and orbital computed tomography. The sequence was collected from an adult man with Graves' ophthalmopathy. What was sequenced was peripheral blood.

The CDR3 sequence: CASSTRTGIGNTIYF. The CDR3 DNA follows: TGTGCCAGCAGCACCAGGACAGGGATTGGAAACACCATATATTTT. The genes are TRBV7-8 and TRBJ1-3; 8 bases fit TRBD1. V dropped 5 bases and J dropped 3; count of bases not matched to a gene: 6. The germline V gene has CDR1 SGHVS and CDR2 FQNEAQ. The CDR3 runs to 15 residues.